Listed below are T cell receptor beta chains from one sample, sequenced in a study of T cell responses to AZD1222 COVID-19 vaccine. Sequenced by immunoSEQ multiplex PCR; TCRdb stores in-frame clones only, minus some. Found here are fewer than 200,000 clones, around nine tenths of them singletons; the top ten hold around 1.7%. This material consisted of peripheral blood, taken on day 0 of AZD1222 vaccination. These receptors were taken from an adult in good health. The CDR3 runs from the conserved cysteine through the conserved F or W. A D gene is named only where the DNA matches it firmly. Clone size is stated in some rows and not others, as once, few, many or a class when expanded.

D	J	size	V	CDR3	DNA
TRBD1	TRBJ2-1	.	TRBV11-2	CASSSGQLTRDLNEQFF	TGTGCCAGCAGCTCGGGACAGTTAACCAGAGATCTCAATGAGCAGTTCTTC
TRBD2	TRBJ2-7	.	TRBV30	CAWRHSGSGAYEQYF	TGTGCCTGGAGGCATAGCGGGTCGGGGGCCTACGAGCAGTACTTC
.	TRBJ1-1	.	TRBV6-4	CASSPDSYTEAFF	TGTGCCAGCAGCCCGGACAGCTACACTGAAGCTTTCTTT
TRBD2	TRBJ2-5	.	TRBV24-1	CATSDSGLAGGLETQYF	TGTGCCACCAGTGACTCTGGACTAGCGGGAGGGCTAGAGACCCAGTACTTC
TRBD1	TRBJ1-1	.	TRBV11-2	CASSSQGVSEAFF	TGTGCCAGCAGCTCCCAGGGGGTTTCTGAAGCTTTCTTT
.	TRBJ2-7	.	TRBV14	CASSPQGYEQYF	TGTGCCAGCAGCCCCCAGGGCTACGAGCAGTACTTC
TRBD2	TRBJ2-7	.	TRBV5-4	CASSPRTSGAYYEQYF	TGTGCCAGCAGCCCAAGGACTAGCGGGGCCTACTACGAGCAGTACTTC
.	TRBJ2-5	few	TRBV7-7	CASSLTGAAETQYF	TGTGCTAGCAGCTTAACGGGGGCCGCGGAGACCCAGTACTTC
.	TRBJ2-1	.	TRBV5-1	CASSLSSEQFF	TGCGCCAGCAGCCTTTCGTCTGAGCAGTTCTTC
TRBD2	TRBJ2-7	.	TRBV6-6	CASAWGGTSYEQYF	TGTGCCAGCGCTTGGGGGGGGACCTCCTACGAGCAGTACTTC
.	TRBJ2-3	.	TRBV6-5	CASRNSVLGTDTQYF	TGTGCCAGCAGAAATAGCGTTCTGGGAACAGATACGCAGTATTTT
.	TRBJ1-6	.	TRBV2	CASSPPVGDSAPLHF	TGTGCCAGCAGCCCCCCTGTGGGAGATTCGGCACCCCTCCACTTT
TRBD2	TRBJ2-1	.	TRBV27	CASSLSGNYNEQFF	TGTGCCAGCAGTTTAAGCGGGAACTACAATGAGCAGTTCTTC
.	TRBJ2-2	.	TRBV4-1	CASSPKDKNTGELFF	TGCGCCAGCAGCCCTAAGGACAAAAACACCGGGGAGCTGTTTTTT
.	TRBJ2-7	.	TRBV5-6	CASSRRGVSGREQYF	TGTGCCAGCAGTCGGAGGGGAGTTAGCGGTCGCGAGCAGTACTTC
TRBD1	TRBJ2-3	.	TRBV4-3	CASSQDLKARGDTQYF	TGCGCCAGCAGCCAAGATCTGAAGGCCAGGGGGGATACGCAGTATTTT
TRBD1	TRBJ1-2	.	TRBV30	CAWTRGQGETKGYTF	TGTGCCTGGACTAGGGGCCAGGGGGAAACTAAGGGCTACACCTTC
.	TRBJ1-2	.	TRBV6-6	CASSPLRRDGYTF	TGTGCCAGCAGCCCCCTTCGGAGGGATGGCTACACCTTC
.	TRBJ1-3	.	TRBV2	CASRGTSSGNTIYF	TGTGCCAGCAGGGGGACGAGCTCTGGAAACACCATATATTTT
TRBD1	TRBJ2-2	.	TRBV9	CASSEQGAGNTGELFF	TGTGCCAGCAGCGAACAGGGGGCAGGGAACACCGGGGAGCTGTTTTTT
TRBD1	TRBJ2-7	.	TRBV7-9	CASSPSDRGFYEQYF	TGTGCCAGCAGCCCCTCGGACAGGGGGTTTTACGAGCAGTACTTC
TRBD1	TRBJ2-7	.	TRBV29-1	CSVSTGGGVYEQYF	TGCAGCGTCTCAACAGGGGGCGGCGTGTACGAGCAGTACTTC
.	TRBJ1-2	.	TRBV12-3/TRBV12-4	CASSAQAGYGYTF	TGTGCCAGCAGTGCCCAGGCGGGCTATGGCTACACCTTC
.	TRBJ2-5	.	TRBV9	CASSALWGGEETQYF	TGTGCCAGCAGCGCCCTTTGGGGGGGCGAAGAGACCCAGTACTTC
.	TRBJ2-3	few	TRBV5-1	CASSLGHRDTHTDTQYF	TGCGCCAGCAGCTTGGGACACCGGGACACCCACACAGATACGCAGTATTTT
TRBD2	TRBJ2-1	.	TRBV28	CASNSAAGALYNEQFF	TGTGCCAGCAATTCCGCAGCGGGAGCCCTATACAATGAGCAGTTCTTC
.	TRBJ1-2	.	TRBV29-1	CSVERGTTAVYGYTF	TGCAGCGTTGAAAGGGGAACCACTGCGGTCTATGGCTACACCTTC
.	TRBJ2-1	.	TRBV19	CASKTDGGHRYNEQFF	TGTGCCAGTAAAACGGACGGCGGTCATCGCTACAATGAGCAGTTCTTC
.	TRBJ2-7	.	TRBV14	CASSQGFAGRFYEQYF	TGTGCCAGCAGCCAAGGCTTTGCGGGGCGCTTCTACGAGCAGTACTTC
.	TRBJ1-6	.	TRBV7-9	CASSPRQAPAPLHF	TGTGCCAGCAGCCCCCGACAGGCTCCAGCACCCCTCCACTTT
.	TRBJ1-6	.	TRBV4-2	CASSQAAASHNSPLHF	TGTGCCAGCAGCCAAGCGGCGGCATCGCATAATTCACCCCTCCACTTT
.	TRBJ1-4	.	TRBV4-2	CASSQAGTEGGKLFF	TGTGCCAGCAGCCAAGCTGGGACTGAGGGGGGCAAACTGTTTTTT
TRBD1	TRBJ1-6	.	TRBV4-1	CASSGKGFDRGSPLHF	TGCGCCAGCAGCGGAAAGGGGTTCGACAGGGGCTCACCCCTCCACTTT
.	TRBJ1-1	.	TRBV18	CASSSMNTEAFF	TGTGCCAGCTCCTCCATGAACACTGAAGCTTTCTTT
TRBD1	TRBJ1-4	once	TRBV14	CASSQGRDGTGRSEKLFF	TGTGCCAGCAGCCAAGGTCGGGACGGGACAGGGCGAAGCGAAAAACTGTTTTTT
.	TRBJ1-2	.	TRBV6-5	CASRDGTLSDTF	TGTGCCAGCCGGGACGGAACCCTTTCGGACACCTTC
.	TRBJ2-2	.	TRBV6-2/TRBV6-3	CASSYSIRELFF	TGTGCCAGCAGTTACTCAATCAGGGAGCTGTTTTTT
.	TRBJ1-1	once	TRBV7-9	CASSLRAGVGVIEAFF	TGTGCCAGCAGCCTTCGGGCAGGGGTAGGAGTAATTGAAGCTTTCTTT
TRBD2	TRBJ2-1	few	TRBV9	CASSSRTSRVNNEQFF	TGTGCCAGCAGCTCGCGGACTAGTAGGGTGAACAATGAGCAGTTCTTC
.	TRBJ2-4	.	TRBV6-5	CASTGAGKAKNIQYF	TGTGCCAGCACCGGGGCGGGGAAAGCCAAAAACATTCAGTACTTC
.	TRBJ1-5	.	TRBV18	CASSMREGRRSNQPQHF	TGTGCCAGCTCGATGAGAGAGGGCAGGCGAAGCAATCAGCCCCAGCATTTT
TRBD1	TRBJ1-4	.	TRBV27	CASSPGQLNEKLFF	TGTGCCAGCAGCCCGGGACAGCTTAATGAAAAACTGTTTTTT
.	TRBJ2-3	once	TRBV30	CAWSVRVSTDTQYF	TGTGCCTGGAGTGTACGAGTAAGCACAGATACGCAGTATTTT
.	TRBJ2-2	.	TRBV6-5	CASRGRNRASGELFF	TGTGCCAGCAGGGGTCGGAACAGGGCATCCGGGGAGCTGTTTTTT
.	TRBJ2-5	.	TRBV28	CASVPPQGYQETQYF	TGTGCCAGCGTGCCGCCTCAGGGGTACCAAGAGACCCAGTACTTC
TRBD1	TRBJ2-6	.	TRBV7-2	CASSRTGADSGANVLTF	TGTGCCAGCAGCCGGACAGGGGCAGACTCTGGGGCCAACGTCCTGACTTTC
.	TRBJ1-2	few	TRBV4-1	CASSQDGAYTF	TGCGCCAGCAGCCAAGACGGAGCCTACACCTTC
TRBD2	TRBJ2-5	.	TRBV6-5	CASSLHSGEETQYF	TGTGCCAGCAGCCTACATAGCGGGGAAGAGACCCAGTACTTC
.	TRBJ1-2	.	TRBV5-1	CASSLVSGTNYGYTF	TGCGCCAGCAGCTTGGTTTCAGGGACTAACTATGGCTACACCTTC